The 20 T cell receptor beta chains reported below all come from one sample, sequenced in a study of blood T cell repertoires in COVID-19. The data were produced by immunoSEQ multiplex PCR, yet TCRdb's version contains in-frame clones alone and is incomplete. The table has 300,000 to 400,000 clones, over 75% seen once. The sample consisted of peripheral blood. Receptor source: a human donor in a cohort sampled during active COVID-19.

The CDR3 region has the DNA TGTGCCACCAGTGACCAGCTCTCTACTACTACCAATGAGCAGTTCTTC. Encoded protein: CATSDQLSTTTNEQFF. The chain combines TRBV24-1 with TRBJ2-1; D unclear. Germline loops: CDR1 KGHDR, CDR2 SFDVKD. The CDR3 consists of 16 residues. V lost 4 bases and J 6 bases, leaving 18 bases between the germline ends.

The rearrangement links TRBV25-1 to TRBJ2-2; TRBD1 aligns across 10 bases. The germline V gene has CDR1 MGHDK and CDR2 SYGVNS. The CDR3 is 17 amino acids. V lost 4 bases to trimming and J lost 5 bases; unmatched junction nucleotides: 10. Here the CDR3 DNA reads TGTGCCAGCAGTGCGAACTGGGACAGGGGTTGGACCGGGGAGCTGTTTTTT. Residues: CASSANWDRGWTGELFF.

The chain carries TRBV6-2 or TRBV6-3 and TRBJ2-3; D is perhaps TRBD1 (6 bases). The V end was cut by 5 bases, the J end by 1 base, with 16 bases between. The CDR3 has 16 amino acids. Germline V gives CDR1 MNHEY, CDR2 SVGEGT. In DNA form, the CDR3 reads TGTGCCAGCAGTGACAGGTTTAGAGCAGGCACAGATACGCAGTATTTT. Encoded protein: CASSDRFRAGTDTQYF.

The rearrangement joins TRBV25-1 to TRBJ2-2; a weak D match, TRBD1 (6 bases). From germline, CDR1 is MGHDK and CDR2 SYGVNS. V was trimmed by 8 bases and J by 8 bases, leaving 15 bases between them. This CDR3 contains 13 residues. The CDR3 DNA sequence: TGTGCCAGCGGGGGCCGTTGGGAAGGGGAGCTGTTTTTT. It specifies CASGGRWEGELFF. The full variable domain, in which reference TRBV25-1 and TRBJ2-2 provide the parts outside the CDR3, is EADIYQTPRYLVIGTGKKITLECSQTMGHDKMYWYQQDPGMELHLIHYSYGVNSTEKGDLSSESTVSRIRTEHFPLTLESARPSHTSQYLCASGGRWEGELFFGEGSRLTVL.

The DNA of the CDR3 is TGTGCCAGCAGCTTAATGGGCAGCACCGGGGAGCTGTTTTTT. Its translation: CASSLMGSTGELFF. The genes are TRBV7-9 and TRBJ2-2, with unresolved D. CDR1 is SEHNR, CDR2 FQNEAQ, per germline (reference sequence). The CDR3 sequence is 14 residues long. Trimming took 2 bases from V and 4 from J, leaving 8 bases between them.

This clone was observed once. This chain joins TRBV9 and TRBJ1-1, with D hard to call. V was pared by 3 bases and J by 0 bases, with 9 bases between. The CDR3 contains 14 residues. Germline V lookup: CDR1 SGDLS, CDR2 YYNGEE. This CDR3 reads CASSGPQMNTEAFF. The CDR3 DNA sequence: TGTGCCAGCAGCGGACCACAGATGAACACTGAAGCTTTCTTT.

The chain uses TRBV25-1 and TRBJ1-2; a possible D gene is TRBD1 (5 bases). Trimming stripped 1 base from V and 7 bases from J, with 13 bases between. Looked up from germline, CDR1 is MGHDK and CDR2 is SYGVNS. CDR3 length equals 14 residues. The CDR3 region has the DNA TGTGCCAGCAGTGAATTAGGAGGGGTTCTTGGCTACACCTTC. Translated: CASSELGGVLGYTF.

This clone was seen only a few times. This chain connects TRBV10-3 to TRBJ2-2; possibly TRBD1 for D (6 bases). Germline CDR1 is ENHRY and CDR2 is SYGVKD. The CDR3 is made up of 14 amino acids. The V gene lost 6 bases and the J gene lost 1 base, with 9 bases spanning the gap. CDR3 region: CAIRGTMNTGELFF. CDR3 DNA sequence: TGTGCCATCAGAGGGACAATGAACACCGGGGAGCTGTTTTTT.

V usage is TRBV21-1 and J usage is TRBJ1-1; the D call TRBD1 from the table was never checked on the DNA. TRBV21-1 is a pseudogene. The CDR3 spans 16 residues. CDR3 amino acids: CASSKKGGPWNTEAFF. CDR3 DNA sequence: TGTGCCAGCAGCAAAAAAGGGGGTCCGTGGAACACTGAAGCTTTCTTT.

Concerning this clone: This CDR3 is also generated by other DNA sequences in the sample. V is TRBV6-5 and J is TRBJ1-3; D might be TRBD1 (5 bases). Germline lookup yields CDR1 MNHEY and CDR2 SVGAGI. V was pared by 2 bases and J by 0 bases, with 5 bases between. The CDR3 is 14 residues long. CDR3 nucleotides: TGTGCCAGCAGTTACGACAGCTCTGGAAACACCATATATTTT. It yields the protein CASSYDSSGNTIYF.

The chain recombines TRBV6-1 with TRBJ1-6; maybe TRBD1 (6 bases). This CDR3 is built from 15 residues. Trimming removed 2 bases at V and 5 bases at J, with 10 bases between. The germline V gene encodes CDR1 MNHNS and CDR2 SASEGT. Written as DNA, the CDR3 is TGTGCCAGCAGTGAAATAGGGGGGGATAATTCACCCCTCCACTTT. This encodes CASSEIGGDNSPLHF.

The chain carries TRBV25-1 and TRBJ1-5; a possible D gene is TRBD1 (6 bases). Germline CDR1 is MGHDK and CDR2 is SYGVNS. The CDR3 sequence is 14 residues long. Trimming took 2 bases from V and 6 from J, leaving 11 bases between them. This chain's CDR3 is CASSEGRGTQPQHF. Written as DNA, the CDR3 is TGTGCCAGCAGTGAAGGCAGGGGTACTCAGCCCCAGCATTTT.

This clone was detected a few times. The J gene is TRBJ1-6, the V gene TRBV18, with TRBD1 matching 8 bases. The V gene end was trimmed by 0 bases and the J gene end by 11 bases; junction bases not matched to a gene: 9. The CDR3 has 16 residues. Germline CDR1 KGHSH, CDR2 LQKENI. CDR3: CASSPPFRDRGTPLHF. For the CDR3, the DNA is TGTGCCAGCTCACCACCGTTTAGAGACAGGGGAACACCCCTCCACTTT. Full variable domain (rest looked up from reference TRBV18 and TRBJ1-6): NAGVMQNPRHLVRRRGQEARLRCSPMKGHSHVYWYRQLPEEGLKFMVYLQKENIIDESGMPKERFSAEFPKEGPSILRIQQVVRGDSAAYFCASSPPFRDRGTPLHFGNGTRLTVT.

The gene calls are TRBV9 and TRBJ1-1; D unclear. Trimming took off 1 base at V and 1 base at J, with 20 bases between the two ends. The CDR3 spans 18 residues. The germline gives CDR1 SGDLS, CDR2 YYNGEE. CDR3 coding DNA: TGTGCCAGCAGCGTATTGTCGGAGGGCACCTCTAAGAACACTGAAGCTTTCTTT. It yields the protein CASSVLSEGTSKNTEAFF.

V usage is TRBV5-1 and J usage is TRBJ2-4, with 8 bases aligning to TRBD1. CDR1 is SGHRS, CDR2 YFSETQ, per germline. The length of the CDR3 is 15 residues. Trimming cost V 4 bases and J 5 bases; bases outside gene matches: 8. CDR3 sequence: CASSAGGSRENIQYF. CDR3 sequence (DNA): TGCGCCAGCAGCGCAGGGGGCTCTCGCGAAAACATTCAGTACTTC.

V and J are TRBV6-5 and TRBJ1-5, with TRBD1 matching over 9 bases. Looked up from germline, CDR1 is MNHEY and CDR2 is SVGAGI. This CDR3 is built from 15 residues. J lost 7 bases, V lost 6 bases, and 10 bases had no gene match. Here the CDR3 DNA reads TGTGCCAGCAGGTCCGGGACAGGGAATCGACAGCCCCAGCATTTT. Amino acids: CASRSGTGNRQPQHF.

The chain is built from TRBV5-1 and TRBJ2-3, with 11 bases matching TRBD2. This CDR3 contains 20 residues. CDR1 and CDR2 (germline): SGHRS, YFSETQ. V was pared by 6 bases and J by 4 bases, with 22 bases of the junction left unmatched. CDR3 bases: TGCGCCAGCACCCCTCTCGGGTGGCTAGCGGGGGGTAAGCCCCCAGATACGCAGTATTTT. Amino acids: CASTPLGWLAGGKPPDTQYF.

This chain uses TRBV18 with TRBJ1-1; 7 positions agree with TRBD1. From germline, CDR1 is KGHSH and CDR2 LQKENI. The junction had 7 bases not matched to a gene; V was cut back by 5 bases and J by 4 bases. The CDR3 runs to 14 residues. CDR3 DNA sequence: TGTGCCAGCTCAGCCGAGGCAGGGGGCACTGAAGCTTTCTTT. Protein sequence: CASSAEAGGTEAFF.

To note about this clone: This CDR3 is also generated by other DNA sequences in the sample. The genes are TRBV5-1 and TRBJ1-1; D is unresolved. V gave up 0 bases and J gave up 1 base, with 4 bases separating them. Germline CDR1 reads SGHRS; CDR2 reads YFSETQ. The CDR3 covers 13 residues. The CDR3 DNA follows: TGCGCCAGCAGCTTGGCGGGGAACACTGAAGCTTTCTTT. Encoded protein: CASSLAGNTEAFF.

This sequence joins TRBV7-3 and TRBJ2-1; 8 nucleotides line up with TRBD1. The length of the CDR3 is 14 residues. CDR1 is SGHTA, CDR2 FQGTGA, per germline. V gave up 4 bases and J gave up 5 bases; unmatched junction bases: 4. The CDR3 loop is CASSSGQAHNEQFF. The CDR3 nucleotides read TGTGCCAGCAGCTCGGGACAGGCCCACAATGAGCAGTTCTTC.